The next 18 T cell receptor beta chains were all read from a single sample in a study of lymphopenia after photon versus proton radiotherapy. Sequencing was performed with immunoSEQ multiplex PCR; in TCRdb, only in-frame clones are kept and a portion is missing. Of 25,000 to 30,000 clones listed, 65% to 85% are singletons. Sequenced material: peripheral blood, taken from a patient treated with photon-based radiotherapy. Source of these receptors: a man aged 50 to 59 with gastric cancer.

The CDR3 nucleotides read TGTGCCAGCAGCCCGGGGACCCTCGCGAACACCGGGGAGCTGTTTTTT. Protein sequence: CASSPGTLANTGELFF. The chain links TRBV11-2 to TRBJ2-2; D possibly uses TRBD1 or TRBD2 (5 bases each). Germline CDR1 reads SGHAT; CDR2 reads FQNNGV. This CDR3 region has 16 residues. Trimming left V 5 bases short and J 0 bases short, with 13 bases between.

The rearrangement links TRBV12-5 to TRBJ2-5; D unresolved. The germline V gene has CDR1 LGHNT and CDR2 FRNRAP. The CDR3 length is 11 residues. The V end was cut by 3 bases, the J end by 4 bases, with 3 bases between. CDR3 amino acids: CASGLVETQYF. The CDR3 region has the DNA TGTGCTAGTGGTTTAGTAGAGACCCAGTACTTC. Using reference TRBV12-5 and TRBJ2-5 for the parts outside the CDR3, the full variable domain is DARVTQTPRHKVTEMGQEVTMRCQPILGHNTVFWYRQTMMQGLELLAYFRNRAPLDDSGMPKDRFSAEMPDATLATLKIQPSEPRDSAVYFCASGLVETQYFGPGTRLLVL.

The V and J genes are TRBV2 and TRBJ2-5; D perhaps matches TRBD2 (6 bases). The J call may be mistaken, given a closer DNA end match to TRBJ2-7. The CDR3 covers 14 residues. Germline CDR1 is SNHLY and CDR2 is FYNNEI. CDR3 in amino acids: CASSEPGRSYEQYF. The DNA of the CDR3 is TGTGCCAGCAGTGAACCCGGGAGATCTTACGAGCAGTACTTC.

The gene calls are TRBV13 and TRBJ2-7; D gene unclear. Trimming took 2 bases from V and 1 from J, leaving 9 bases between them. Germline loops: CDR1 PRHDT, CDR2 FYEKMQ (reference sequence). This CDR3 has 14 residues. The CDR3 sequence is CASSLWGTSYEQYF. CDR3 nucleotide sequence: TGTGCCAGCAGCTTATGGGGTACTTCCTACGAGCAGTACTTC.

This chain joins TRBV19 and TRBJ1-5, with 7 bases fitting TRBD1. The V gene's germline CDR1 is LNHDA and CDR2 SQIVND (reference sequence). J was trimmed by 5 bases and V by 6 bases; bases with no gene match: 10. The CDR3 consists of 15 residues. The CDR3 here is CASSPQGGAYQPQHF. CDR3 coding DNA: TGTGCCAGTAGCCCTCAGGGGGGGGCATATCAGCCCCAGCATTTT.

This clone was counted a single time. The rearrangement joins TRBV11-2 to TRBJ2-1, with 11 bases aligning to TRBD1. There are 16 residues in the CDR3. With V trimmed by 3 bases and J by 8 bases, 9 bases remained unmatched. CDR1 is SGHAT, CDR2 FQNNGV, per germline. The CDR3 reads CASSLGQGVNWDEQFF. CDR3 DNA: TGTGCCAGCAGCTTGGGACAGGGGGTTAATTGGGATGAGCAGTTCTTC. The full variable domain, its missing parts supplied by reference TRBV11-2 and TRBJ2-1, is EAGVAQSPRYKIIEKRQSVAFWCNPISGHATLYWYQQILGQGPKLLIQFQNNGVVDDSQLPKDRFSAERLKGVDSTLKIQPAKLEDSAVYLCASSLGQGVNWDEQFFGPGTRLTVL.

This clone showed up just a few times. The V and J genes are TRBV2 and TRBJ1-2, with D hard to call. Trimming took 0 bases from V and 6 from J, leaving 11 bases between them. The germline gives CDR1 SNHLY, CDR2 FYNNEI. The CDR3 extends over 14 amino acids. The CDR3 DNA reads as TGTGCCAGCAGTGAAGCTCCCCGGGTTCATGGCTACACCTTC. Its translation: CASSEAPRVHGYTF. The whole variable domain, remainder taken from reference TRBV2 and TRBJ1-2, is EPEVTQTPSHQVTQMGQEVILRCVPISNHLYFYWYRQILGQKVEFLVSFYNNEISEKSEIFDDQFSVERPDGSNFTLKIRSTKLEDSAMYFCASSEAPRVHGYTFGSGTRLTVV.

The chain combines TRBV6-1 with TRBJ2-7, with TRBD1 as a possible D gene (6 bases). V was trimmed by 6 bases and J by 2 bases, leaving 14 bases between them. The CDR3 spans 14 residues. Germline V gene lookup returns CDR1 MNHNS and CDR2 SASEGT. The CDR3 DNA sequence: TGTGCCAGCAGGTCGGGACACAGGACCTACGAGCAGTACTTC. This translates into CASRSGHRTYEQYF.

The V gene is TRBV30, the J gene TRBJ1-6, with a tentative D call TRBD1 (6 bases). Deletions cut 0 bases from V and 8 bases from J, with 14 bases between. Per the germline V gene, CDR1 is GTSNPN and CDR2 is SVGIG (reference sequence). The CDR3 has 15 amino acids. CDR3 region: CAWSVMGGQDSPLHF. The DNA for the CDR3 is TGTGCCTGGAGTGTGATGGGGGGGCAGGATTCACCCCTCCACTTT.

The chain joins TRBV5-1 to TRBJ1-1; D is perhaps TRBD1 (6 bases). Germline-derived CDR1 and CDR2 are SGHRS and YFSETQ. CDR3 length equals 15 residues. V shed 4 bases and J shed 5 bases, with 18 bases lying between them. CDR3: CASSTGQIGGTEAFF. CDR3 nucleotide sequence: TGCGCCAGCAGCACCGGACAGATTGGAGGGACTGAAGCTTTCTTT.

The chain recombines TRBV9 with TRBJ2-2; D gene unclear. V dropped 2 bases and J dropped 4 bases, with 9 bases sitting between them. CDR3 length equals 14 residues. Germline CDR1 and CDR2: SGDLS and YYNGEE. CDR3: CASSVSLGTGELFF. CDR3 sequence (DNA): TGTGCCAGCAGCGTCAGTTTAGGCACCGGGGAGCTGTTTTTT.

This rearrangement joins TRBV5-4 to TRBJ2-2; D assignment may be TRBD1 or TRBD2 (6 bases each). V was pared by 4 bases and J by 6 bases, with 10 bases between. Per the germline V gene, CDR1 is SGHNT and CDR2 is YYREEE (reference sequence). The CDR3 totals 13 residues. This chain's CDR3 is CASSVRGPGELFF. In nucleotides, the CDR3 is TGTGCCAGCAGCGTACGGGGGCCCGGGGAGCTGTTTTTT.

The rearrangement uses TRBV6-1 and TRBJ2-1; 9 bases align to TRBD1. Unmatched junction bases numbered 13, after V lost 6 bases and J lost 10 bases. The CDR3 loop spans 15 amino acids. Germline V CDR1 and CDR2: MNHNS, SASEGT. The DNA for the CDR3 is TGTGCCAGCAGGCAAACAGGGGGCGTAATACGGGAGCAGTTCTTC. Its protein is CASRQTGGVIREQFF.

The J gene is TRBJ1-5, the V gene TRBV19; D not resolved. V gave up 5 bases and J gave up 0 bases, with 11 bases separating them. This CDR3 is built from 15 residues. Germline V gene sequence: CDR1 LNHDA, CDR2 SQIVND (reference sequence). The CDR3, as DNA: TGTGCCAGTAGTCCTTTTCTATATAGCAATCAGCCCCAGCATTTT. Translation gives CASSPFLYSNQPQHF.

This chain connects TRBV19 to TRBJ1-2, with D maybe TRBD1 (6 bases). The germline V gene has CDR1 LNHDA and CDR2 SQIVND (reference sequence). CDR3 length: 12 amino acids. Trimming cost V 1 base and J 8 bases, with 8 bases left between them. The CDR3 bases are TGTGCCAGTAGTATAGCAGGGGTCGGCTACACCTTC. This sequence encodes CASSIAGVGYTF.

This clone was counted once. This chain links TRBV5-6 with TRBJ2-4, with D possibly TRBD1 on 6 matching bases. V was clipped by 1 base and J by 1 base, with 6 bases between them. The CDR3 extends over 14 amino acids. The germline gives CDR1 SGHDT, CDR2 YYEEEE. CDR3 amino acids: CASSLTGAKNIQYF. The CDR3 bases are TGTGCCAGCAGCTTGACAGGGGCCAAAAACATTCAGTACTTC.

This rearrangement joins TRBV9 to TRBJ1-3; unclear D gene. This CDR3 contains 12 residues. V was pared by 4 bases and J by 3 bases, with 5 bases between. CDR1 and CDR2 from the germline V gene are SGDLS and YYNGEE. CDR3 sequence reads: CASSFSGNTIYF. CDR3 DNA sequence: TGTGCCAGCAGCTTCAGTGGAAACACCATATATTTT.

The V call is TRBV2, the J call TRBJ1-4; D possibly corresponds to TRBD1 (5 bases). CDR3 size: 15 residues. CDR1 and CDR2 (germline): SNHLY, FYNNEI. The V and J ends lost 6 bases and 4 bases respectively, with 15 bases between them. The CDR3 region is CASSGHHSLNEKLFF. The CDR3 DNA is TGTGCCAGCAGCGGACACCACTCACTTAATGAAAAACTGTTTTTT.